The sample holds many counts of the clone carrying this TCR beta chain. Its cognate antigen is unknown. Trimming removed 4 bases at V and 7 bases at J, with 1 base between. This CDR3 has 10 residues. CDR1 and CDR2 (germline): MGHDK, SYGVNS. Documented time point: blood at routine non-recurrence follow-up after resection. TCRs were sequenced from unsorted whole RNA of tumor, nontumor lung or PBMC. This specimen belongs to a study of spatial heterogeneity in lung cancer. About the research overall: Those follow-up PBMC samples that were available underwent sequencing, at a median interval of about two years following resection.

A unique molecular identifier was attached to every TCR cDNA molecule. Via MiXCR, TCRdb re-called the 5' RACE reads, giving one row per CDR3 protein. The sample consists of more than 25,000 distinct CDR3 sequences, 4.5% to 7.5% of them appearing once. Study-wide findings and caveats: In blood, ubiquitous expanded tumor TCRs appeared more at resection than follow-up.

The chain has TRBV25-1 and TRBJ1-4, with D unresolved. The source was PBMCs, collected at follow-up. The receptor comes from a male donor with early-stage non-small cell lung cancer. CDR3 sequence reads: CASSGEKLFF. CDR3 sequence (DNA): TGTGCCAGCAGTGGTGAAAAACTGTTTTTT. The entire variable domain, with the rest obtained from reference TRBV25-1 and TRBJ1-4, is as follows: EADIYQTPRYLVIGTGKKITLECSQTMGHDKMYWYQQDPGMELHLIHYSYGVNSTEKGDLSSESTVSRIRTEHFPLTLESARPSHTSQYLCASSGEKLFFGSGTQLSVL.